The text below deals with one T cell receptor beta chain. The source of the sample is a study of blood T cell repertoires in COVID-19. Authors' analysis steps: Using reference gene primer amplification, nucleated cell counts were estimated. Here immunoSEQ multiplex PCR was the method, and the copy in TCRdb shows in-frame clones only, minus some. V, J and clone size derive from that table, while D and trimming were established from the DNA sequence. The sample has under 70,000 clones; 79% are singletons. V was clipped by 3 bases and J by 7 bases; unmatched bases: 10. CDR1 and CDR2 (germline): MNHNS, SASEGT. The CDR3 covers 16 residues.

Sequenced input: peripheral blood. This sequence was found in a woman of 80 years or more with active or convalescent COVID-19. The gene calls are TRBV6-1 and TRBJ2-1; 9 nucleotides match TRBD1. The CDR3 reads CASSDITRQGGNEQFF. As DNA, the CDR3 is TGTGCCAGCAGTGACATAACTCGACAGGGGGGTAATGAGCAGTTCTTC.